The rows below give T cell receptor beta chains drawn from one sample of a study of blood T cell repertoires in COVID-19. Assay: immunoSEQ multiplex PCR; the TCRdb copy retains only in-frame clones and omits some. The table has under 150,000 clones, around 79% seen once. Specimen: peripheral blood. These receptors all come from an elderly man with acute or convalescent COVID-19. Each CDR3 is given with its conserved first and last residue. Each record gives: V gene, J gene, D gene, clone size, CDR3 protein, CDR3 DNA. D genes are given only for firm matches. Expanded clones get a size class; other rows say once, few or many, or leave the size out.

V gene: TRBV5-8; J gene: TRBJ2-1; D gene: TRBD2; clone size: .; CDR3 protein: CASSLGLAGVYEQFF; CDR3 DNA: TGTGCCAGCAGCTTGGGACTAGCGGGGGTCTATGAGCAGTTCTTC
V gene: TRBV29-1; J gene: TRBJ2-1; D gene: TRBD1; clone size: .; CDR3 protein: CSVWTGGRGEQFF; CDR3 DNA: TGCAGCGTCTGGACAGGGGGGCGGGGTGAGCAGTTCTTC
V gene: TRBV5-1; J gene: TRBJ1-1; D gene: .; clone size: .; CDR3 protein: CASSLGTVRGTEAFF; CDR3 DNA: TGCGCCAGCAGCTTGGGGACAGTGAGAGGCACTGAAGCTTTCTTT
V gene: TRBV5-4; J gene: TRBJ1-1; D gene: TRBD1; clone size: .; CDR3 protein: CASSLGDRVGTEAFF; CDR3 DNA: TGTGCCAGCAGCTTGGGGGACAGGGTTGGCACTGAAGCTTTCTTT
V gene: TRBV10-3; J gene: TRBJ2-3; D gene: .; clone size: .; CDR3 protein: CAISGTAASTDTQYF; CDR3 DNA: TGTGCCATCAGTGGGACAGCCGCATCAACAGATACGCAGTATTTT
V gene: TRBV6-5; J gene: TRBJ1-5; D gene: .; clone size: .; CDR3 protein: CASRPAGNQPQHF; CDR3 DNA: TGTGCCAGCAGACCAGCGGGCAATCAGCCCCAGCATTTT
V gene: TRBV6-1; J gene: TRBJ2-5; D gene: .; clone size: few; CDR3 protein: CASSELGSEVETQYF; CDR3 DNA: TGTGCCAGCAGTGAACTAGGGTCGGAGGTGGAGACCCAGTACTTC
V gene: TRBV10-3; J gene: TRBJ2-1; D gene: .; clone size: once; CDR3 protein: CAIRTDIQNSYNEQFF; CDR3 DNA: TGTGCCATCAGGACAGACATACAAAACTCCTACAATGAGCAGTTCTTC
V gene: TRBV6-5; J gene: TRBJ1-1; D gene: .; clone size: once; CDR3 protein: CASSSTGSATEAFF; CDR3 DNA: TGTGCCAGCAGTTCAACAGGGTCGGCAACTGAAGCTTTCTTT
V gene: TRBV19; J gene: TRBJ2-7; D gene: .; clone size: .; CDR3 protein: CASSTDTARGEQYF; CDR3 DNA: TGTGCCAGTAGTACCGACACGGCCCGTGGGGAGCAGTACTTC
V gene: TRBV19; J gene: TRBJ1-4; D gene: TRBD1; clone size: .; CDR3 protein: CASSPEGLTGEREKLFF; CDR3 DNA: TGTGCCAGTAGTCCCGAAGGGCTGACAGGGGAGAGAGAAAAACTGTTTTTT
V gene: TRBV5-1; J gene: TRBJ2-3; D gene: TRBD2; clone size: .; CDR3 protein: CASRREGGTGDTQYF; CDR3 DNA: TGCGCCAGCAGACGGGAGGGGGGTACAGGAGATACGCAGTATTTT
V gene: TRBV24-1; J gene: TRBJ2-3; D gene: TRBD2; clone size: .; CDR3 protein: CATSDPGESGGRTDTQYF; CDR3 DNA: TGTGCCACCAGTGATCCTGGGGAGAGCGGGGGACGCACAGATACGCAGTATTTT
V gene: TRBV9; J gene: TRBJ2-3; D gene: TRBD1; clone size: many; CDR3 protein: CASRQGPSSTDTQYF; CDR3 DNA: TGTGCCAGCCGACAGGGACCTTCTAGCACAGATACGCAGTATTTT
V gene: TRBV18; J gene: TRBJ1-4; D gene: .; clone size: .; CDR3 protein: CASSPAGGAKTNEKLFF; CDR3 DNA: TGTGCCAGCTCACCAGCGGGGGGCGCGAAAACTAATGAAAAACTGTTTTTT
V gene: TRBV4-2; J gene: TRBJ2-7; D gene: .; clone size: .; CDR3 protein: CASSRETGYEQYF; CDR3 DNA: TGTGCCAGCAGCCGGGAGACAGGCTACGAGCAGTACTTC
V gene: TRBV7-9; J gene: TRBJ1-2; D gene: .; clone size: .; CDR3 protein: CASSLGPGEGYTF; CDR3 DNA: TGTGCCAGCAGCTTAGGGCCAGGCGAGGGCTACACCTTC
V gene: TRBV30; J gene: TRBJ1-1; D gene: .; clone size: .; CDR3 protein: CAWSAGGNTEAFF; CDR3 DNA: TGTGCCTGGAGCGCGGGAGGGAACACTGAAGCTTTCTTT
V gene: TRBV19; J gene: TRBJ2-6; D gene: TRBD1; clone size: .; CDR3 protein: CASSTGGVGANVLTF; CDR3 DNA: TGTGCCAGTTCGACAGGGGGCGTTGGGGCCAACGTCCTGACTTTC
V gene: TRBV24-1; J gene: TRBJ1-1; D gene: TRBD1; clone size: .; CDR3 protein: CATSDGTGGGGTEAFF; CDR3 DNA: TGTGCCACCAGTGACGGGACAGGGGGAGGCGGCACTGAAGCTTTCTTT
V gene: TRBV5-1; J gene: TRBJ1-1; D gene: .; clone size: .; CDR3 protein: CASSLGPNTEAFF; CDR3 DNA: TGCGCCAGCAGCTTGGGGCCAAACACTGAAGCTTTCTTT
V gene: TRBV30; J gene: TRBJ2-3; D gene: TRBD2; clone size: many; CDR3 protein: CAWSWSGRADTQYF; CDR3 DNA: TGTGCCTGGAGTTGGAGCGGGAGGGCAGATACGCAGTATTTT
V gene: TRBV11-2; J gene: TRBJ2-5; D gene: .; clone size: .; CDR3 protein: CASSSDRGYQETQYF; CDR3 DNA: TGTGCCAGCAGCTCCGACCGGGGATACCAAGAGACCCAGTACTTC
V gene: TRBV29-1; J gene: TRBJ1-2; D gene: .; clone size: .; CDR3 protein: CSVGRGSARGYTF; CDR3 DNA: TGCAGCGTTGGGCGGGGAAGTGCGCGCGGCTACACCTTC
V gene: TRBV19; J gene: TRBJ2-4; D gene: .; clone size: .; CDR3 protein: CASSMLGQAKNIQYF; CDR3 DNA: TGTGCCAGTAGTATGCTGGGCCAGGCCAAAAACATTCAGTACTTC
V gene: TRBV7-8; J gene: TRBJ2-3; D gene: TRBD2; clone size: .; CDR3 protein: CASSLGWGGFLADTQYF; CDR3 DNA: TGTGCCAGCAGCTTAGGTTGGGGGGGTTTCCTTGCAGATACGCAGTATTTT
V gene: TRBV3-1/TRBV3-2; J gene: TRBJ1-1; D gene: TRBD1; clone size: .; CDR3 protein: CASSRTGGVTEAFF; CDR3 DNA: TGTGCCAGCAGCCGGACAGGGGGCGTCACTGAAGCTTTCTTT
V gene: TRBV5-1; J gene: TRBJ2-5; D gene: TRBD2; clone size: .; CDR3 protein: CASSLAPAGAGETQYF; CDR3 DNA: TGCGCCAGCAGCTTGGCTCCAGCGGGGGCGGGAGAGACCCAGTACTTC
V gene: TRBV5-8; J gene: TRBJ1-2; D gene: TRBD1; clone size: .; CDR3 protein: CASSRIATGVHGYTF; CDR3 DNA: TGTGCCAGCAGCCGGATCGCGACAGGGGTCCATGGCTACACCTTC
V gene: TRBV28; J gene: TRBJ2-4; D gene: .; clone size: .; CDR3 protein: CASSLRDTGKNIQYF; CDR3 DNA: TGTGCCAGCAGTTTAAGGGACACCGGTAAAAACATTCAGTACTTC
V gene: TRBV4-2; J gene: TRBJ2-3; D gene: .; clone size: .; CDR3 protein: CASSLNRDEDTQYF; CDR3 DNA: TGTGCCAGCAGCCTGAACAGGGATGAAGATACGCAGTATTTT
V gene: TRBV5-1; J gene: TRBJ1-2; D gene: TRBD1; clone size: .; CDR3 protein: CASSALQGADGYTF; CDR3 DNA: TGCGCCAGCAGCGCACTACAGGGGGCGGACGGCTACACCTTC
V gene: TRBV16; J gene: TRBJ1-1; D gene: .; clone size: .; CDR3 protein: CASSQFDILNTEAFF; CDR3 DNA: TGTGCCAGCAGCCAATTCGACATCTTGAACACTGAAGCTTTCTTT
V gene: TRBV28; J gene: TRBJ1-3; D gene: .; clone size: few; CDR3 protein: CASISSGNTIYF; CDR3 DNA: TGTGCCAGCATCTCCTCTGGAAACACCATATATTTT
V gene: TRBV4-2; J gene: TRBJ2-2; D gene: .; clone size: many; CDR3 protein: CASSVDRIGSGELFF; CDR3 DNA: TGTGCCAGCAGCGTAGACAGGATTGGGTCCGGGGAGCTGTTTTTT
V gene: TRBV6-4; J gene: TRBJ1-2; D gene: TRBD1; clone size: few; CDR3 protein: CASSSRGHDGYTF; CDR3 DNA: TGTGCCAGCAGTTCCAGGGGGCACGATGGCTACACCTTC
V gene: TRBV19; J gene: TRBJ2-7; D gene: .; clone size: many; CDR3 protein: CASSSRRGSYEQYF; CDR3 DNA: TGTGCCAGTAGTTCTCGGCGAGGGTCCTACGAGCAGTACTTC
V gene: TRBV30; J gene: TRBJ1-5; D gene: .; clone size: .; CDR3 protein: CARSEGGTSQPQHF; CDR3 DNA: TGTGCCAGAAGCGAAGGAGGGACCAGTCAGCCCCAGCATTTT
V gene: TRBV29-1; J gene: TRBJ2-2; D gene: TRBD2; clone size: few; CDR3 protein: CSDGLAGGYTGELFF; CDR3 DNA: TGCAGCGACGGACTAGCGGGGGGATACACCGGGGAGCTGTTTTTT
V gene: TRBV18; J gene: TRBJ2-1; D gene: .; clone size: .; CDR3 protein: CASSPGAGLDEQFF; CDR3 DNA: TGTGCCAGCTCACCAGGGGCAGGGCTCGATGAGCAGTTCTTC
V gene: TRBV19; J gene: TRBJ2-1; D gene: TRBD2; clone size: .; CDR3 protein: CASSFGTSGGSRTNEQFF; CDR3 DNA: TGTGCCAGTAGTTTCGGGACTAGCGGGGGGTCGCGGACCAATGAGCAGTTCTTC
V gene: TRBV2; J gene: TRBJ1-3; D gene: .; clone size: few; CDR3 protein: CASTLDSGNTIYF; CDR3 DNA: TGTGCCAGCACCCTAGACTCTGGAAACACCATATATTTT
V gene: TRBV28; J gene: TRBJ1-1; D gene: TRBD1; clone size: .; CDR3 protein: CASSSTGRWTEAFF; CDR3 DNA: TGTGCCAGCAGTTCGACAGGGAGGTGGACTGAAGCTTTCTTT
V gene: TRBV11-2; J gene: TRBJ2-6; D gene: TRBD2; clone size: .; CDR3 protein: CASSPRLGGGGANVLTF; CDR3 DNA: TGTGCCAGCAGCCCTCGGCTGGGGGGGGGTGGGGCCAACGTCCTGACTTTC